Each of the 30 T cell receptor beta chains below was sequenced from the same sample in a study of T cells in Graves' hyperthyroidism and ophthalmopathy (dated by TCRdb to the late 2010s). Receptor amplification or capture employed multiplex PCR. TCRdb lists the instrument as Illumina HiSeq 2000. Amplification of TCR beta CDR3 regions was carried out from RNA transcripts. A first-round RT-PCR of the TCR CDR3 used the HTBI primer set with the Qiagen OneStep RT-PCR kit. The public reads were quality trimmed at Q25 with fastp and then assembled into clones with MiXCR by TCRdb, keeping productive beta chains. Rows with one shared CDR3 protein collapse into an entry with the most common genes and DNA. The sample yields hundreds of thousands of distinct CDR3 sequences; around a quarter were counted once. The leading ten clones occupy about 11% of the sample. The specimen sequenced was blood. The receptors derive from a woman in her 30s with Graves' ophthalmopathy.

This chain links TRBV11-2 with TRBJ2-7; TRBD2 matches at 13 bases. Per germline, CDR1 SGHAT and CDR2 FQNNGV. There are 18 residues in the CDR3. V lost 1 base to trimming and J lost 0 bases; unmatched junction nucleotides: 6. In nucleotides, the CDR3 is TGTGCCAGCAGCTTAGGACTAGCGGGGGGATCAAGCTCCTACGAGCAGTACTTC. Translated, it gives CASSLGLAGGSSSYEQYF. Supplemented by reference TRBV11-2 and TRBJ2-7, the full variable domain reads EAGVAQSPRYKIIEKRQSVAFWCNPISGHATLYWYQQILGQGPKLLIQFQNNGVVDDSQLPKDRFSAERLKGVDSTLKIQPAKLEDSAVYLCASSLGLAGGSSSYEQYFGPGTRLTVT.

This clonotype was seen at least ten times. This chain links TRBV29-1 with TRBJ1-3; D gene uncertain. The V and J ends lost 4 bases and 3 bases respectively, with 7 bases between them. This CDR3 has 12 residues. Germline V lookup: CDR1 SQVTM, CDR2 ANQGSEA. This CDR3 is CSVVSVGNTIYF. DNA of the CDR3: TGCAGCGTTGTGTCGGTTGGAAACACCATATATTTT.

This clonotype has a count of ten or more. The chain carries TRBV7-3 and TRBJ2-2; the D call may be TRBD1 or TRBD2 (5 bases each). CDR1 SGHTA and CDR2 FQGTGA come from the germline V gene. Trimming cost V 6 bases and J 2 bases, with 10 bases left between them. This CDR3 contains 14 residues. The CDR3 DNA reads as TGTGCCAGCAGGCCCGGGGCCAACACCGGGGAGCTGTTTTTT. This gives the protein CASRPGANTGELFF.

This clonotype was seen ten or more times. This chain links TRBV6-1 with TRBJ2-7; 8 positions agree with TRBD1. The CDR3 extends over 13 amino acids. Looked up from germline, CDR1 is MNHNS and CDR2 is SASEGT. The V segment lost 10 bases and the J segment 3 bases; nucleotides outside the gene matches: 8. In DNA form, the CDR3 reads TGTGCCACACCCGGGACAGGATTCTACGAGCAGTACTTC. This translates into CATPGTGFYEQYF.

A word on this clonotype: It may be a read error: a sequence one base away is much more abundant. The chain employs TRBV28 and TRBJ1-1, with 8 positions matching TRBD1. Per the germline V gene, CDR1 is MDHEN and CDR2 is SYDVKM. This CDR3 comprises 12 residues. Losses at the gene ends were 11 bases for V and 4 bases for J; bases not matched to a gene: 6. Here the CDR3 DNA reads TGTGCCTGCATCACAGGGGGCACTGAAGCTTTCTTT. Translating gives CACITGGTEAFF.

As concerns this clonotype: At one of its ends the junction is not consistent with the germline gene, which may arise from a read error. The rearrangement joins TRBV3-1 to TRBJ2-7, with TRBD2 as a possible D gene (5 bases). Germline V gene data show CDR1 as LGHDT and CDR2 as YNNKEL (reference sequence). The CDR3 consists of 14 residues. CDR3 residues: CARSQSEGIYEQYF. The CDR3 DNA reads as TGTGCCCGCAGCCAAAGCGAGGGTATATACGAGCAGTACTTC.

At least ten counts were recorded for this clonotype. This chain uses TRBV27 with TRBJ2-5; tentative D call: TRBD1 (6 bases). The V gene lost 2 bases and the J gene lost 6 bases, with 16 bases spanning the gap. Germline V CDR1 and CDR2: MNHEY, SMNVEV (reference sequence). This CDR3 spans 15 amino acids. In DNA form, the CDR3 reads TGTGCCAGCAGTTTAGTCAGGGGTTTAATGAAGACCCAGTACTTC. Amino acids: CASSLVRGLMKTQYF.

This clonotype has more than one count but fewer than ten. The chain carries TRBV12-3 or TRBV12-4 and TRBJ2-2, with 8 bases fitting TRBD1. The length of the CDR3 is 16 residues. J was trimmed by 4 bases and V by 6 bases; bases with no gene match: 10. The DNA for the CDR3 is TGTGCCAGCAGCACAGGACAGGGCCGCTCCACCGGGGAGCTGTTTTTT. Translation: CASSTGQGRSTGELFF.

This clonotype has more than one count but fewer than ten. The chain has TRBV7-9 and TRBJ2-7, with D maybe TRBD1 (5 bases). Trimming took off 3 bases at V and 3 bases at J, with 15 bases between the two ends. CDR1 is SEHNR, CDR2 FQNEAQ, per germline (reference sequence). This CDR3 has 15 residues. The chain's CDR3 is CASSFDTGQGYEQYF. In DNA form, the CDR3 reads TGTGCCAGCAGCTTTGACACCGGACAAGGCTACGAGCAGTACTTC.

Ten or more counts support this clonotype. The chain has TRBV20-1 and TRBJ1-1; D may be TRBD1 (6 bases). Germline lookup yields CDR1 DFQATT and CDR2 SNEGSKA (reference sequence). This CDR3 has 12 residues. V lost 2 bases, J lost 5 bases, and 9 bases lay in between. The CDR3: CSARQGFTEAFF. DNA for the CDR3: TGCAGTGCTAGACAGGGGTTTACTGAAGCTTTCTTT.

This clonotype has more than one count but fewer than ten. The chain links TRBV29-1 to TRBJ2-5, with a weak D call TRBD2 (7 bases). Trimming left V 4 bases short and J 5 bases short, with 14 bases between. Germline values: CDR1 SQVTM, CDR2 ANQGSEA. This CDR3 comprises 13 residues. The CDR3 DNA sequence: TGCAGCGTTGCCAGGGAGGGGGGGGAGACCCAGTACTTC. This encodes CSVAREGGETQYF.

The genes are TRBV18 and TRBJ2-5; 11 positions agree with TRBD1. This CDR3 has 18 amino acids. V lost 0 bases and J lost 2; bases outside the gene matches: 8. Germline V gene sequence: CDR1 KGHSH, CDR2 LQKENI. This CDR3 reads CASSPPQGQGARQETQYF. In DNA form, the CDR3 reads TGTGCCAGCTCACCACCGCAAGGACAGGGGGCCAGGCAAGAGACCCAGTACTTC.

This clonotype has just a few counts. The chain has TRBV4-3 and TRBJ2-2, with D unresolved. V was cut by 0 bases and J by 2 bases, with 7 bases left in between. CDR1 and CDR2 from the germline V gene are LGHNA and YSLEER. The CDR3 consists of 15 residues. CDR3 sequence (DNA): TGCGCCAGCAGCCAAGACTACCGAAACACCGGGGAGCTGTTTTTT. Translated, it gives CASSQDYRNTGELFF.

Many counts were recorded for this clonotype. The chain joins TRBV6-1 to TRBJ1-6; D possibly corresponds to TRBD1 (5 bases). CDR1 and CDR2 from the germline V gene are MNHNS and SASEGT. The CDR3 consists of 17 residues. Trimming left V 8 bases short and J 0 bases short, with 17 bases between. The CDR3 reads CASRGGPRSSYNSPLHF. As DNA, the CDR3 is TGTGCCAGCCGGGGGGGTCCGCGCAGCTCCTATAATTCACCCCTCCACTTT.

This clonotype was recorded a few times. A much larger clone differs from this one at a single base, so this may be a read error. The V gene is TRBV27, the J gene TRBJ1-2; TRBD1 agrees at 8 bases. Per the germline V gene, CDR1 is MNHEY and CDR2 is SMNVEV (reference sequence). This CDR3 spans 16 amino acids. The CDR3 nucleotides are TGTGCCAGAAGTTTATCCGGGACAGGCTATAACTATGGCTACACCTTC. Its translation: CARSLSGTGYNYGYTF.

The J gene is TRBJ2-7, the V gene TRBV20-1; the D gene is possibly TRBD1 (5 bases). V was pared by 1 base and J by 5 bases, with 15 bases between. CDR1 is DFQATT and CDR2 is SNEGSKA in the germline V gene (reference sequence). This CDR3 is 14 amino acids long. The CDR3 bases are TGCAGTGCTAGAGGCCAGGGCAATCTCCACGAGCAGTACTTC. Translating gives CSARGQGNLHEQYF.

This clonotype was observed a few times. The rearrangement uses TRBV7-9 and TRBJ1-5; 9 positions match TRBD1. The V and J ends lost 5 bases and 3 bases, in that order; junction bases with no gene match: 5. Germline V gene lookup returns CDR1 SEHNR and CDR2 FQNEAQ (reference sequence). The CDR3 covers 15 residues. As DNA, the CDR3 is TGTGCCAGCAGCCCACAGGGGGCCACCAATCAGCCCCAGCATTTT. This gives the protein CASSPQGATNQPQHF.

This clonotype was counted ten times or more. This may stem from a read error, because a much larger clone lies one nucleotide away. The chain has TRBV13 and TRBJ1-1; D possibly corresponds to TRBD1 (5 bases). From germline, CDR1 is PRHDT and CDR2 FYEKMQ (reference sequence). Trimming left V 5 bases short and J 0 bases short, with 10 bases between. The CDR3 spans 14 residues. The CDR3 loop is CASSPGHLNTEAFF. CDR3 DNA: TGTGCCAGCAGCCCCGGACATTTGAACACTGAAGCTTTCTTT. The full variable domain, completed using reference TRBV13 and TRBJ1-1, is AAGVIQSPRHLIKEKRETATLKCYPIPRHDTVYWYQQGPGQDPQFLISFYEKMQSDKGSIPDRFSAQQFSDYHSELNMSSLELGDSALYFCASSPGHLNTEAFFGQGTRLTVV.

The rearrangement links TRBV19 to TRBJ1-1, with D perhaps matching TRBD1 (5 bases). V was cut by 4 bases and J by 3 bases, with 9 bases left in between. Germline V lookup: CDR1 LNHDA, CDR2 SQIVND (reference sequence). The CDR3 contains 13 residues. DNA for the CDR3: TGTGCCAGTAGTACGGGACCGGACACTGAAGCTTTCTTT. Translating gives CASSTGPDTEAFF.

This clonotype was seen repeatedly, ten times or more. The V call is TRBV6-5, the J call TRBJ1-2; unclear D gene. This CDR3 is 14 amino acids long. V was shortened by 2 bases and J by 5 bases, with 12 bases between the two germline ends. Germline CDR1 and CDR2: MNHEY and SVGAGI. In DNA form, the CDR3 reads TGTGCCAGCAGTTACGAGGCACAGTCTTATGGCTACACCTTC. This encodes CASSYEAQSYGYTF.

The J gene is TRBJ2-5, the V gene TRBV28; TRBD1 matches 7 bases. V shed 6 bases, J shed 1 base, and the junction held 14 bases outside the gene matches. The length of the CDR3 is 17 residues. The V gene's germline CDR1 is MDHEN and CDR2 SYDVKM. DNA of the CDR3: TGTGCCAGCAGCGCTCCCCCCCAGACAGGGCCCCAAGAGACCCAGTACTTC. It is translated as CASSAPPQTGPQETQYF.

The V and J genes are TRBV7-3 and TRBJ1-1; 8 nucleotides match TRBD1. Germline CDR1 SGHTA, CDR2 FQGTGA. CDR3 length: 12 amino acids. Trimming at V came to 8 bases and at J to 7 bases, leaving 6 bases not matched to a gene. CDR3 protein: CASGYGTGEAFF. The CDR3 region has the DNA TGTGCCAGCGGTTACGGGACAGGTGAAGCTTTCTTT.

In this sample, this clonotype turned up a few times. In nucleotides, the CDR3 is TGTGCCAGCACCAAGTGGGTCCATAGCATCTACGAGCAGTACTTC. Translating it yields CASTKWVHSIYEQYF. The chain employs TRBV6-1 and TRBJ2-7; D remains ambiguous. V gave up 7 bases and J gave up 3 bases, with 19 bases separating them. Germline CDR1 reads MNHNS; CDR2 reads SASEGT. The CDR3 has 15 amino acids.

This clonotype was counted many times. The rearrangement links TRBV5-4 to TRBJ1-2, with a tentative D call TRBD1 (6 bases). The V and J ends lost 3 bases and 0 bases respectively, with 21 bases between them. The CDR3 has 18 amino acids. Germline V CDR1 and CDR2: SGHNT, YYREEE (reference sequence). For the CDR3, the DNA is TGTGCCAGCAGCTCTAACCTTCAGGGGCGCATGGCTAACTATGGCTACACCTTC. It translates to CASSSNLQGRMANYGYTF.

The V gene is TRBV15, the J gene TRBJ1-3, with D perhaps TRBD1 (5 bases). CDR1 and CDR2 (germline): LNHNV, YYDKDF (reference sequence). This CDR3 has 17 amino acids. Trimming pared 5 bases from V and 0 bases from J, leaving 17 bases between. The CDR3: CATSSGPQGISGNTIYF. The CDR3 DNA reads TGTGCCACCAGCTCGGGACCCCAGGGCATCTCTGGAAACACCATATATTTT.

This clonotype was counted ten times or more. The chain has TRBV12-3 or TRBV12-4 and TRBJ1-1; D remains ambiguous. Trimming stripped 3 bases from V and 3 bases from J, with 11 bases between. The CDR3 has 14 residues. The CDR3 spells CASSFTRRHTEAFF. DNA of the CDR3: TGTGCCAGCAGTTTTACCCGGAGGCACACTGAAGCTTTCTTT.

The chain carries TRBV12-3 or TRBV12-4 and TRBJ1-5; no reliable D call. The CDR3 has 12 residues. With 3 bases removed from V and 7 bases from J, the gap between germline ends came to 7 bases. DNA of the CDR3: TGTGCCAGCAGTTTCTTGAGCCAGCCCCAGCATTTT. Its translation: CASSFLSQPQHF.

For the CDR3, the DNA is TGTGCCAGTAGGGATCGAAGTGGCTACACCTTC. It yields the protein CASRDRSGYTF. This sequence joins TRBV19 and TRBJ1-2; D is undetermined. Germline lookup yields CDR1 LNHDA and CDR2 SQIVND (reference sequence). The CDR3 extends over 11 amino acids. Deletions cut 6 bases from V and 7 bases from J, with 9 bases between.

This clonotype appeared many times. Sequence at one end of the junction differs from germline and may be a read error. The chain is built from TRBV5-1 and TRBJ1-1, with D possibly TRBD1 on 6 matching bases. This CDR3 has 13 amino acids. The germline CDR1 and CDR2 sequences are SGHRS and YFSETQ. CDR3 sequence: CASSLKWDTEVFF. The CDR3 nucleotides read TGCGCCAGCAGCTTGAAGTGGGACACTGAAGTTTTCTTT.

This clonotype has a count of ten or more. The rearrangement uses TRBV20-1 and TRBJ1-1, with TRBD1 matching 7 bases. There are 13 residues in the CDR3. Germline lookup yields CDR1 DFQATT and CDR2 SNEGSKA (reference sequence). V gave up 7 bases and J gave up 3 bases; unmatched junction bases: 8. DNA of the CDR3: TGCAGTGGTCCGGGACAGAGATACACTGAAGCTTTCTTT. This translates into CSGPGQRYTEAFF.